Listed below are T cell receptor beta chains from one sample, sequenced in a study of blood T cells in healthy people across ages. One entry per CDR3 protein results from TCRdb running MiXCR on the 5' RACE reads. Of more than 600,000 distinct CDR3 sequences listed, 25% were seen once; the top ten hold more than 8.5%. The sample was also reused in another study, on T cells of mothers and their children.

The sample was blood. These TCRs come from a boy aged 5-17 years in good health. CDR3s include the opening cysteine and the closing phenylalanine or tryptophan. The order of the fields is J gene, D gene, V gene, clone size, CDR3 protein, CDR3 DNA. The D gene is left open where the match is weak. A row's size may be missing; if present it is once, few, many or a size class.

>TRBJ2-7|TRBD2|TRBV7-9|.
CASSPARGTTYEQYF
TGTGCCAGCAGCCCTGCTCGAGGGACTACGTACGAGCAGTACTTC
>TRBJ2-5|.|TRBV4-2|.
CASSQESGGVLQETQYF
TGTGCCAGCAGCCAAGAATCCGGCGGGGTGTTACAAGAGACCCAGTACTTC
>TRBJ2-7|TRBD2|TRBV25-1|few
CASSHGGRLYEQYF
TGTGCCAGCTCCCACGGGGGGAGGCTTTACGAGCAGTACTTC
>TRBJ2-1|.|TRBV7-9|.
CASGGYTEQFF
TGTGCCAGCGGAGGATATACCGAGCAGTTCTTC
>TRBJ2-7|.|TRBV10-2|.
CASSDFRHEQYF
TGCGCCAGCAGTGACTTTAGGCACGAGCAGTACTTC
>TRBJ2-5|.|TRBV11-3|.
CASSLVSTGGYETQYF
TGTGCCAGCAGCTTAGTTTCCACGGGCGGGTACGAGACCCAGTACTTC
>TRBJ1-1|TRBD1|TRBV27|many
CASSPLGQDTEAFF
TGTGCCAGCAGTCCCCTGGGACAGGACACTGAAGCTTTCTTT
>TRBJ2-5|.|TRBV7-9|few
CASSRLNERFF
TGTGCCAGCAGTCGCCTTAATGAGCGGTTCTTC
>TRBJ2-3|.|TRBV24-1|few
CATSDSAWTPSTDTQYF
TGTGCCACCAGTGACTCCGCCTGGACGCCCAGCACAGATACGCAGTATTTT
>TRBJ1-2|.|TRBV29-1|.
CSADSDQGYGYTF
TGCAGCGCTGATTCGGACCAGGGCTATGGCTACACCTTC
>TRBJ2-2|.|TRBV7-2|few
CASSFTSITGELFF
TGTGCCAGCAGCTTCACTAGCATCACCGGGGAGCTGTTTTTT
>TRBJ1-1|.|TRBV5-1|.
CASSPKWDENTEAFF
TGCGCCAGCAGCCCCAAGTGGGATGAGAACACTGAAGCTTTCTTT
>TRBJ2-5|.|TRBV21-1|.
CASSKWPRKQDRGLEQYF
TGTGCCAGCAGCAAATGGCCCCGGAAACAGGACCGGGGGTTGGAGCAGTACTTC
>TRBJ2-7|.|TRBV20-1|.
CSAKGGSYEQYF
TGCAGTGCTAAAGGGGGCTCCTACGAGCAGTACTTC
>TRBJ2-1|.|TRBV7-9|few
CASSLVVSRDSRSPYNEQFF
TGTGCCAGCAGCCTGGTCGTTAGTCGGGACTCCAGGTCCCCTTACAATGAGCAGTTCTTC
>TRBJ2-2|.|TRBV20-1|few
CSARQSNTGELFF
TGCAGTGCTAGACAGTCGAACACCGGGGAGCTGTTTTTT
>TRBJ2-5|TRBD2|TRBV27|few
CASSFLTSGEETQYF
TGTGCCAGCAGTTTCCTAACTAGCGGGGAAGAGACCCAGTACTTC
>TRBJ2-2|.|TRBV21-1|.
CAYPTGRIAGELFF
TGTGCCTACCCCACCGGGAGAATCGCCGGGGAGCTGTTTTTT
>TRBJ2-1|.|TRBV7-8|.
CASSSGPTSYNEQFF
TGTGCCAGCAGCTCGGGACCGACCTCCTACAATGAGCAGTTCTTC
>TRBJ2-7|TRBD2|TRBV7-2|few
CASSTGLGLAGQGQYF
TGTGCCAGCAGCACTGGATTGGGACTAGCGGGACAGGGGCAGTACTTC
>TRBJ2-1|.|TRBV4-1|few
CASSPGVAYNEQFF
TGCGCCAGCAGCCCGGGGGTAGCCTACAATGAGCAGTTCTTC
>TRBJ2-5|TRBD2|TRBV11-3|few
CASSSRTSGEEETQYF
TGTGCCAGCAGCTCTCGGACTAGCGGGGAAGAAGAGACCCAGTACTTC
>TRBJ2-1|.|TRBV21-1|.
CVSSKVPDRVVNEQFF
TGTGTCAGCAGCAAAGTCCCGGACAGGGTTGTCAATGAGCAGTTCTTC
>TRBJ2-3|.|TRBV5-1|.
CASSSAAMGKDTQYF
TGCGCCAGCAGCTCCGCGGCAATGGGGAAAGATACGCAGTATTTT
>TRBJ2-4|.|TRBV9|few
CASSSSGNKNIQYF
TGTGCCAGCAGCTCCTCCGGGAACAAAAACATTCAGTACTTC
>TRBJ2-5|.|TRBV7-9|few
CASSPTRSGETQYF
TGTGCCAGCAGCCCCACCCGGTCTGGGGAGACCCAGTACTTC
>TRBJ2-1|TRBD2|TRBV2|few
CASSVWTSYNEQFF
TGTGCCAGCAGTGTGTGGACTAGCTACAATGAGCAGTTCTTC
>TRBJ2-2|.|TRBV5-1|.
CASSRYRAPDTGELFF
TGCGCCAGCAGCCGCTATCGAGCGCCAGACACCGGGGAGCTGTTTTTT
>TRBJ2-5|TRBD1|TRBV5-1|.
CASSRRTAGQGEETQYF
TGCGCCAGCAGCCGAAGGACCGCGGGACAGGGGGAAGAGACCCAGTACTTC